This T cell receptor (beta chain) appears in the sequencing data of a study of T cells in Graves' hyperthyroidism and ophthalmopathy. Regarding the study as a whole: Most expanded thyroid clonotypes above 0.001 also appeared in blood. Median prediction lead before ophthalmopathy onset was around 7 months with the model.

Exclusion criteria comprised uncontrolled infection, other autoimmune disease, pregnancy or lactation. On the basis of clinical symptoms, serum thyroxine and TRAb, thyroid ultrasound and orbital computed tomography, diagnoses were made. Comments on this clonotype: Its matching antigen is unknown.

The germline gives CDR1 ENHRY, CDR2 SYGVKD. This CDR3 has 16 amino acids. The V gene lost 4 bases and the J gene lost 2 bases, with 17 bases spanning the gap. Template material for amplifying TCR beta CDR3 regions consisted of RNA transcripts. Researchers ran a first-round RT-PCR on the TCR CDR3 using the HTBI primer set. One entry per CDR3 protein, called by TCRdb with MiXCR from the multiplex PCR reads. The table includes 550,000 to 700,000 distinct CDR3 sequences, 40% to 55% detected once. Sequencing was carried out using peripheral blood or thyroid tissue (not recorded which). This chain connects TRBV10-3 to TRBJ2-5, with D possibly called TRBD1 or TRBD2 (5 bases each). The clonotype comes from an adult woman with Graves' disease, either hyperthyroidism or ophthalmopathy (not recorded which). The CDR3 spells CAISGPDGGNQETQYF. DNA for the CDR3: TGTGCCATCAGTGGGCCGGATGGGGGAAATCAAGAGACCCAGTACTTC.